This T cell receptor beta chain appears in the sequencing data of a study of OX40 agonist ivuxolimab in advanced cancers. The CDR3 loop spans 16 amino acids. Germline CDR1 SGHNT, CDR2 YYREEE (reference sequence). The trim removed 0 bases at V and 7 bases at J, leaving 4 bases unmatched. Assay used: immunoSEQ multiplex PCR; TCRdb lists only in-frame clones, some missing. Among 55,000 to 65,000 clones listed, 82% were seen once. The sample consisted of CD4+ or CD8+ T cells sorted from blood, taken in a trial of the OX40 agonist ivuxolimab. The chain links TRBV5-4 to TRBJ2-1, with 13 positions matching TRBD2. The TCR comes from an adult with an advanced solid tumor such as melanoma, head and neck, liver or kidney cancer. CDR3 amino acids: CASSLVVTSGRNEQFF. The CDR3 region has the DNA TGTGCCAGCAGCTTGGTTGTGACTAGCGGGAGGAATGAGCAGTTCTTC.